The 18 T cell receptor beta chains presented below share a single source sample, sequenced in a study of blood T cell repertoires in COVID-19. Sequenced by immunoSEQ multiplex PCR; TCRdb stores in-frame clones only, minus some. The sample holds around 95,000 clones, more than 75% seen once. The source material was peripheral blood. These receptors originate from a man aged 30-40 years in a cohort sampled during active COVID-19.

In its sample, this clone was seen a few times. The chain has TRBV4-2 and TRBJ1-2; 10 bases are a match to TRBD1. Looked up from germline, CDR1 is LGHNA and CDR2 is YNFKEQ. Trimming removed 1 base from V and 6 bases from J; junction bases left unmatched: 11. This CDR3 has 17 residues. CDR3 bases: TGTGCCAGCAGCCAAGTACTTCCGGGACAGGGGATTGATGGCTACACCTTC. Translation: CASSQVLPGQGIDGYTF.

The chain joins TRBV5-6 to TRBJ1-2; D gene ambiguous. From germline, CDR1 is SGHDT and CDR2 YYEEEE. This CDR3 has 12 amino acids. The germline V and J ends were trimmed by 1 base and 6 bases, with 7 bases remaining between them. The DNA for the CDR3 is TGTGCCAGCAGCTTGAACTTCAATGGCTACACCTTC. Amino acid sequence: CASSLNFNGYTF.

The CDR3 region has the DNA TGTGCCAGCAGCCTTCGGAGCGGGGCCACAGATACGCAGTATTTT. Translated: CASSLRSGATDTQYF. V is TRBV7-6 and J is TRBJ2-3; 7 bases are a match to TRBD2. Looked up from germline, CDR1 is SGHVS and CDR2 is FNYEAQ. V shed 5 bases and J 2 bases; nucleotides not matched to a gene: 7. The CDR3 extends over 15 amino acids.

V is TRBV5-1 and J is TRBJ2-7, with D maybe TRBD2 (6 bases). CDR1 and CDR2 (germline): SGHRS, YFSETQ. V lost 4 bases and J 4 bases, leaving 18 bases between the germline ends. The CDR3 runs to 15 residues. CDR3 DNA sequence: TGCGCCAGCAGCCCGGGTACACGGGCGGGGTACGAGCAGTACTTC. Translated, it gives CASSPGTRAGYEQYF.

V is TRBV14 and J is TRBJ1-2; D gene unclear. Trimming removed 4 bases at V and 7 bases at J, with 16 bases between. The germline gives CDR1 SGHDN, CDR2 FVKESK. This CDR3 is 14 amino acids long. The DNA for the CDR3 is TGTGCCAGCAGCCCAGAACGTTATTCGGGTGGCTACACCTTC. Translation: CASSPERYSGGYTF.

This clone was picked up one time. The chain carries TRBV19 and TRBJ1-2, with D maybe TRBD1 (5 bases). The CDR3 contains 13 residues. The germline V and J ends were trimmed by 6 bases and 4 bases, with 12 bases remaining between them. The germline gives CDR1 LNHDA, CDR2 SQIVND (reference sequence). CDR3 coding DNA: TGTGCCAGTAGCCAGGGCTCCTTCTATGGCTACACCTTC. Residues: CASSQGSFYGYTF.

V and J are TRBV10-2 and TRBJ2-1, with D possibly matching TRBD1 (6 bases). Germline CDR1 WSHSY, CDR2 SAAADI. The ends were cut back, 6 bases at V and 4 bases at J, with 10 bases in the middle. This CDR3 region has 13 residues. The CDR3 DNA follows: TGCGCCAGCAGGGGACAAGAGTACAATGAGCAGTTCTTC. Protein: CASRGQEYNEQFF.

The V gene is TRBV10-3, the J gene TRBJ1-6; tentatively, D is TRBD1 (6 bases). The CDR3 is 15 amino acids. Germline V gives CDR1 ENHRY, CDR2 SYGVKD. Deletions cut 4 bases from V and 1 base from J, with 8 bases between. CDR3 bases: TGTGCCATCAGTGCACAGGGATCCTATAATTCACCCCTCCACTTT. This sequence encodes CAISAQGSYNSPLHF.

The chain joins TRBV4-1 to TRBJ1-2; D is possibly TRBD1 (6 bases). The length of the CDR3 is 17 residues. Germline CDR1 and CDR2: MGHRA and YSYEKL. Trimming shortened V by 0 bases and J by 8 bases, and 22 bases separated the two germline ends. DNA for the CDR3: TGCGCCAGCAGCCAAGACCCTCACGGTTGGGGGGGCGGGGGCTACACCTTC. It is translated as CASSQDPHGWGGGGYTF.

The chain's CDR3 is CASSRETVEAFF. CDR3 nucleotide sequence: TGTGCCAGCAGCCGAGAGACAGTTGAAGCTTTCTTT. The chain combines TRBV3-1 (or the pseudogene TRBV3-2) with TRBJ1-1; TRBD1 might be the D (5 bases). The V end lost 4 bases, the J end lost 7 bases, and 10 bases lay between the germline ends. The germline V gene has CDR1 LGHDT and CDR2 YNNKEL (reference sequence). The CDR3 length is 12 residues.

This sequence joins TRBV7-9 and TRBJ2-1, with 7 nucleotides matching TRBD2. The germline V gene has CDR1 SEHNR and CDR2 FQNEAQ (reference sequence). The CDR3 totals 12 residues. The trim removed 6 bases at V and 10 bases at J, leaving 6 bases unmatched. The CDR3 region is CASRLALGEQFF. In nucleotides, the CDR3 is TGTGCCAGCAGACTAGCGTTGGGGGAGCAGTTCTTC. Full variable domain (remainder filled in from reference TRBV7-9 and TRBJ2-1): DTGVSQNPRHKITKRGQNVTFRCDPISEHNRLYWYRQTLGQGPEFLTYFQNEAQLEKSRLLSDRFSAERPKGSFSTLEIQRTEQGDSAMYLCASRLALGEQFFGPGTRLTVL.

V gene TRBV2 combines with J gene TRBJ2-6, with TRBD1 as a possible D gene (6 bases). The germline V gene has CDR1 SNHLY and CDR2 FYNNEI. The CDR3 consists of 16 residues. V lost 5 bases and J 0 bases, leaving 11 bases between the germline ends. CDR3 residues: CASSQDRSSGANVLTF. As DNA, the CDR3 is TGTGCCAGCAGTCAGGACAGAAGCTCTGGGGCCAACGTCCTGACTTTC.

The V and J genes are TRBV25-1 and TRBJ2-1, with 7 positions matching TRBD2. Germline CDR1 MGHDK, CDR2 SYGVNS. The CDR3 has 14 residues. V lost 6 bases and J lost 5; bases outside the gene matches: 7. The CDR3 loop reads CASRAGRQNNEQFF. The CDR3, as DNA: TGTGCCAGCAGAGCGGGGAGACAGAACAATGAGCAGTTCTTC.

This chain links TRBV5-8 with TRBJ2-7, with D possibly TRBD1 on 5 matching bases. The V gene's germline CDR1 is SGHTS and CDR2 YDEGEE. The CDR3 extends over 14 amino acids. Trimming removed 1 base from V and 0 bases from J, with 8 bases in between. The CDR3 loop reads CASSLTGPSYEQYF. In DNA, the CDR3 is TGTGCCAGCAGCTTGACAGGTCCCTCCTACGAGCAGTACTTC.

This chain's CDR3 is CASSTGLAGGSDTQYF. The CDR3 DNA sequence: TGTGCCAGCAGCACCGGACTAGCGGGGGGGTCAGATACGCAGTATTTT. The chain joins TRBV7-2 to TRBJ2-3; TRBD2 agrees at 15 bases. V was clipped by 5 bases and J by 4 bases; unmatched bases: 4. Germline lookup yields CDR1 SGHTA and CDR2 FQGNSA. The CDR3 runs 16 residues.

The CDR3 nucleotides are TGTGCCAGCTCACCACCACTTTTATATGAGCAGTTCTTC. Translation gives CASSPPLLYEQFF. The chain links TRBV18 to TRBJ2-1; D is ambiguous. V was shortened by 0 bases and J by 8 bases, with 8 bases between the two germline ends. The germline gives CDR1 KGHSH, CDR2 LQKENI. The CDR3 has 13 residues.

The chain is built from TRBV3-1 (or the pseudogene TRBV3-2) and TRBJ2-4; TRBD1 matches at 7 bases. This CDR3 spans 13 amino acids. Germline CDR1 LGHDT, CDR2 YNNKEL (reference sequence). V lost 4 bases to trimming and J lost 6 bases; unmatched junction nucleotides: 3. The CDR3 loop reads CASSPRGRNIQYF. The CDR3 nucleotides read TGTGCCAGCAGCCCGAGGGGGCGAAACATTCAGTACTTC.

CDR3 protein: CASSNPSNRGLASTDTQYF. CDR3 nucleotide sequence: TGTGCCAGCAGCAACCCTTCTAATAGGGGACTAGCTAGCACAGATACGCAGTATTTT. V and J are TRBV21-1 and TRBJ2-3; the table gives TRBD2 as D, unverified against the DNA. TRBV21-1 is deemed a pseudogene. CDR3 size: 19 residues.